This T cell receptor (beta chain) was identified during a study of blood T cell repertoires in COVID-19. Looking at the study overall: Sources were T cells, B-cell-depleted T cells, or PBMCs; the material itself was cDNA or gDNA.

Trimming cost V 0 bases and J 5 bases, with 8 bases left between them. This CDR3 has 14 residues. The germline gives CDR1 LGHDT, CDR2 YNNKEL (reference sequence). Original data processing: Quantification of nucleated cells was approximated via reference gene primer amplification. TCRdb's table, derived via immunoSEQ multiplex PCR, lists solely in-frame clones and lacks some. V and J calls and clone size are those listed in that table; D and trimming were worked out from the DNA. There are fewer than 130,000 clones in the sample; roughly two thirds occur only once, and 5% to 6.5% lies in the top ten. The sequencing sample was made of peripheral blood. This TCR was sampled from a man older than 75 with acute or convalescent COVID-19. This chain joins TRBV3-1 (or the pseudogene TRBV3-2) and TRBJ2-1; maybe TRBD1 (5 bases). CDR3 coding DNA: TGTGCCAGCAGCCAAGAGGCGGACAACAATGAGCAGTTCTTC. Encoded protein: CASSQEADNNEQFF.